These 16 T cell receptor beta chains share one sample of origin, sequenced in a study of blood T cell repertoires in COVID-19. The table came from immunoSEQ multiplex PCR; TCRdb's copy has only in-frame clones and leaves some out. The sample includes approximately 120,000 clones, around 63% of them seen just once. Sequenced: peripheral blood. Every receptor here comes from a woman between 65 and 79 years old with acute or convalescent COVID-19.

The chain carries TRBV3-1 (or the pseudogene TRBV3-2) and TRBJ2-7, with D possibly TRBD2 on 5 matching bases. Germline values: CDR1 LGHDT, CDR2 YNNKEL (reference sequence). Trimming left V 4 bases short and J 3 bases short, with 7 bases between. The CDR3 totals 12 residues. CDR3 sequence: CASSPGIYEQYF. CDR3 sequence (DNA): TGTGCCAGCAGCCCCGGGATCTACGAGCAGTACTTC.

J is TRBJ2-7 and V is TRBV2, with 11 positions matching TRBD1. From germline, CDR1 is SNHLY and CDR2 FYNNEI. Unmatched junction bases numbered 3, after V lost 4 bases and J lost 4 bases. There are 14 residues in the CDR3. The CDR3 nucleotides are TGTGCCAGCAGTGGGACAGGGGGCTTATACGAGCAGTACTTC. This gives the protein CASSGTGGLYEQYF.

The chain has TRBV19 and TRBJ2-7; 9 bases are shared with TRBD2. V lost 8 bases and J lost 1; bases outside the gene matches: 3. CDR3 length: 13 residues. Germline CDR1 and CDR2: LNHDA and SQIVND (reference sequence). In DNA, the CDR3 is TGTGCCAGTGCTAGCGGGACTTCCTACGAGCAGTACTTC. Translating gives CASASGTSYEQYF.

This sequence joins TRBV3-1 (or the pseudogene TRBV3-2) and TRBJ1-1; no definite D call. CDR1 is LGHDT and CDR2 is YNNKEL in the germline V gene (reference sequence). This CDR3 has 13 residues. Trimming stripped 0 bases from V and 5 bases from J, with 7 bases between. The CDR3 coding sequence is TGTGCCAGCAGCCAAGATATGAGAACTGAAGCTTTCTTT. Its translation: CASSQDMRTEAFF.

V and J are TRBV29-1 and TRBJ2-7, with unresolved D. CDR1 and CDR2 from the germline V gene are SQVTM and ANQGSEA. Trimming stripped 3 bases from V and 1 base from J, with 7 bases between. This CDR3 has 12 amino acids. The CDR3 DNA is TGCAGCGTTGAGCTAGGTTCCTACGAGCAGTACTTC. Amino acid sequence: CSVELGSYEQYF.

This chain uses TRBV5-1 with TRBJ2-1; TRBD2 matches at 10 bases. This CDR3 spans 15 amino acids. Germline V gene lookup returns CDR1 SGHRS and CDR2 YFSETQ. The J segment lost 7 bases and the V segment lost 2 bases, leaving 6 bases of the junction unmatched. CDR3 sequence reads: CASSFAPGLANEQFF. The CDR3 coding sequence is TGCGCCAGCAGCTTTGCTCCGGGACTAGCGAATGAGCAGTTCTTC. Using reference TRBV5-1 and TRBJ2-1 for the parts outside the CDR3, the full variable domain is KAGVTQTPRYLIKTRGQQVTLSCSPISGHRSVSWYQQTPGQGLQFLFEYFSETQRNKGNFPGRFSGRQFSNSRSEMNVSTLELGDSALYLCASSFAPGLANEQFFGPGTRLTVL.

This clone was seen just once. The chain carries TRBV11-2 and TRBJ2-7; 12 bases fit TRBD2. Germline V gene data show CDR1 as SGHAT and CDR2 as FQNNGV. The ends lost 0 bases at V and 2 bases at J; junction bases unmatched: 5. The CDR3 covers 17 residues. The CDR3 here is CASSLDGTSGRTYEQYF. CDR3 bases: TGTGCCAGCAGCTTAGACGGAACTAGCGGGAGGACCTACGAGCAGTACTTC.

In this sample, this clone turned up once. The chain joins TRBV4-3 to TRBJ1-3, with D unresolved. Looked up from germline, CDR1 is LGHNA and CDR2 is YSLEER. V gave up 0 bases and J gave up 0 bases, with 6 bases separating them. This CDR3 has 15 residues. Here the CDR3 DNA reads TGCGCCAGCAGCCAAGAGGGCAGCTCTGGAAACACCATATATTTT. It encodes CASSQEGSSGNTIYF.

This clone has a handful of counts. The J gene is TRBJ2-3, the V gene TRBV9; 12 nucleotides align to TRBD2. The CDR3 totals 17 residues. V trimming: 3 bases; J trimming: 6 bases; junction bases outside the gene matches: 11. Germline loops: CDR1 SGDLS, CDR2 YYNGEE. CDR3 loop: CASSGLTSGGPGDTQYF. Here the CDR3 DNA reads TGTGCCAGCAGCGGATTGACTAGCGGGGGACCCGGGGATACGCAGTATTTT.

In this sample, this clone turned up many times. CDR3 protein: CASSLEGARNSPLHF. CDR3 nucleotide sequence: TGTGCCAGCAGTTTAGAGGGGGCGCGGAATTCACCCCTCCACTTT. The chain combines TRBV27 with TRBJ1-6; 7 nucleotides match TRBD1. With 2 bases clipped from V and 7 bases from J, the junction kept 5 bases outside the gene matches. The CDR3 is 15 amino acids. CDR1 MNHEY and CDR2 SMNVEV come from the germline V gene (reference sequence).

V gene TRBV5-6 combines with J gene TRBJ2-7, with 10 positions matching TRBD2. Germline CDR1 and CDR2: SGHDT and YYEEEE. This CDR3 region has 15 residues. The V gene end was trimmed by 4 bases and the J gene end by 2 bases; junction bases not matched to a gene: 6. CDR3 coding DNA: TGTGCCAGCAGCCCGGGACTAGCGTCGACCTACGAGCAGTACTTC. Translating gives CASSPGLASTYEQYF.

The CDR3 region is CASSPISYGGVETQYF. As DNA, the CDR3 is TGTGCCAGCAGCCCCATTTCCTACGGGGGAGTAGAGACCCAGTACTTC. The chain combines TRBV9 with TRBJ2-5; a weak D match, TRBD2 (6 bases). This CDR3 spans 16 amino acids. With 4 bases removed from V and 4 bases from J, the gap between germline ends came to 20 bases. Germline CDR1 reads SGDLS; CDR2 reads YYNGEE.

This clone was counted between two and nine times. The chain links TRBV28 to TRBJ1-4; D is possibly TRBD1 (6 bases). Between the trimmed V and J ends, which lost 5 bases and 4 bases, there was a span of 11 bases. This CDR3 comprises 14 residues. Germline values: CDR1 MDHEN, CDR2 SYDVKM. This chain's CDR3 is CASSPGVFNEKLFF. In DNA form, the CDR3 reads TGTGCCAGCAGTCCAGGGGTCTTTAATGAAAAACTGTTTTTT.

J is TRBJ1-2 and V is TRBV6-2 or TRBV6-3, with D unclear. CDR1 and CDR2 from the germline V gene are MNHEY and SVGEGT. The CDR3 runs to 11 residues. Trimming left V 5 bases short and J 11 bases short, with 12 bases between. The CDR3 reads CASSGARGYTF. CDR3 nucleotides: TGTGCCAGCAGTGGCGCCCGCGGGTACACCTTC.

The CDR3 DNA follows: TGTGCCAGCAGCCAATTTATACCGGGACAGCACCGCAATCAGCCCCAGCATTTT. Protein product: CASSQFIPGQHRNQPQHF. The genes are TRBV3-1 (or the pseudogene TRBV3-2) and TRBJ1-5; 7 nucleotides agree with TRBD1. Trimming removed 2 bases from V and 2 bases from J; junction bases left unmatched: 12. Germline V gene sequence: CDR1 LGHDT, CDR2 YNNKEL (reference sequence). This CDR3 region has 18 residues.

The J gene is TRBJ2-2, the V gene TRBV7-9; 8 positions match TRBD2. V dropped 3 bases and J dropped 1; count of bases not matched to a gene: 1. Germline V CDR1 and CDR2: SEHNR, FQNEAQ (reference sequence). The length of the CDR3 is 15 residues. CDR3 DNA sequence: TGTGCCAGCAGCTTGGCGGGGGGGAACACCGGGGAGCTGTTTTTT. This gives the protein CASSLAGGNTGELFF.